These 18 T cell receptor beta chains share one sample of origin, sequenced in a study of blood T cell repertoires in COVID-19. Repertoires were generated with immunoSEQ multiplex PCR, while TCRdb's copy carries only in-frame clones and drops some. The table shows fewer than 350,000 clones, with less than 90% occurring only once. Sequenced sample: peripheral blood. The receptor set was obtained from a woman in her thirties with COVID-19, enrolled during active disease.

The chain links TRBV3-1 (or the pseudogene TRBV3-2) to TRBJ1-4, with D unresolved. Germline assignment: CDR1 LGHDT and CDR2 YNNKEL (reference sequence). The V and J ends lost 0 bases and 3 bases respectively, with 14 bases between them. The length of the CDR3 is 17 residues. The CDR3 coding sequence is TGTGCCAGCAGCCAAGAGCTAGGGCGGGCAGCTAATGAAAAACTGTTTTTT. Protein sequence: CASSQELGRAANEKLFF.

The chain combines TRBV4-1 with TRBJ1-3; TRBD1 might be the D (5 bases). This CDR3 contains 17 residues. The germline CDR1 and CDR2 sequences are MGHRA and YSYEKL. Trimming removed 1 base at V and 10 bases at J, with 23 bases between. CDR3 region: CASSQVDIRGPIRTIYF. As DNA, the CDR3 is TGCGCCAGCAGCCAAGTAGACATAAGGGGCCCCATAAGAACCATATATTTT.

The chain links TRBV10-2 to TRBJ1-2; D is uncertain. V lost 0 bases and J lost 0, with 8 bases in between. CDR1 and CDR2 from the germline V gene are WSHSY and SAAADI. The CDR3 is 15 residues long. The CDR3 reads CASSESRQPNYGYTF. CDR3 in DNA: TGCGCCAGCAGTGAGTCGCGGCAGCCTAACTATGGCTACACCTTC.

This chain joins TRBV11-2 and TRBJ2-5; TRBD2 is a possible D gene (6 bases). CDR3 length equals 15 residues. Germline lookup yields CDR1 SGHAT and CDR2 FQNNGV. V was shortened by 5 bases and J by 2 bases, with 15 bases between the two germline ends. CDR3 region: CASSPNWGDQETQYF. CDR3 sequence (DNA): TGTGCCAGCAGCCCCAATTGGGGGGATCAAGAGACCCAGTACTTC.

This clone has a single count. CDR3 loop: CASSPGQLYGYTF. The CDR3 DNA reads TGTGCCAGCAGCCCGGGACAGCTCTATGGCTACACCTTC. The chain uses TRBV5-6 and TRBJ1-2, with 7 bases fitting TRBD1. CDR3 length equals 13 residues. J gave up 4 bases and V 4 bases, and 4 bases lay outside the gene matches. The V gene's germline CDR1 is SGHDT and CDR2 YYEEEE.

The chain combines TRBV14 with TRBJ1-1; D remains ambiguous. The CDR3 extends over 15 amino acids. Germline loops: CDR1 SGHDN, CDR2 FVKESK. V was cut by 0 bases and J by 11 bases, with 19 bases left in between. The CDR3 region is CASSQDWETPGDAFF. The CDR3 DNA is TGTGCCAGCAGCCAAGATTGGGAGACCCCCGGAGATGCTTTCTTT.

The chain is built from TRBV5-4 and TRBJ2-1, with D unclear. The V gene lost 0 bases and the J gene lost 6 bases, with 10 bases spanning the gap. This CDR3 region has 14 residues. Per the germline V gene, CDR1 is SGHNT and CDR2 is YYREEE (reference sequence). The CDR3 DNA sequence: TGTGCCAGCAGCTTGGAAGCTTCGTCCAATGAGCAGTTCTTC. Translating it yields CASSLEASSNEQFF. Full variable domain (remainder filled in from reference TRBV5-4 and TRBJ2-1): ETGVTQSPTHLIKTRGQQVTLRCSSQSGHNTVSWYQQALGQGPQFIFQYYREEENGRGNFPPRFSGLQFPNYSSELNVNALELDDSALYLCASSLEASSNEQFFGPGTRLTVL.

V and J are TRBV6-1 and TRBJ2-7; a weak D match, TRBD1 (5 bases). Germline CDR1 reads MNHNS; CDR2 reads SASEGT. The V end lost 1 base, the J end lost 2 bases, and 18 bases lay between the germline ends. CDR3 size: 17 residues. This chain's CDR3 is CASSEEIGSTGTYEQYF. The CDR3 DNA follows: TGTGCCAGCAGTGAAGAGATAGGAAGTACAGGCACCTACGAGCAGTACTTC.

The chain employs TRBV9 and TRBJ1-2; 7 bases fit TRBD1. The CDR3 totals 17 residues. The junction had 9 bases not matched to a gene; V was cut back by 0 bases and J by 1 base. Looked up from germline, CDR1 is SGDLS and CDR2 is YYNGEE. CDR3 loop: CASSVAGTALGNYGYTF. CDR3 sequence (DNA): TGTGCCAGCAGCGTAGCCGGGACAGCTTTAGGTAACTATGGCTACACCTTC.

The V call is TRBV7-9, the J call TRBJ2-5; the match to TRBD2 covers 8 bases. Germline trimming cut 6 bases from V and 5 bases from J; bases unmatched to any gene: 8. Looked up from germline, CDR1 is SEHNR and CDR2 is FQNEAQ (reference sequence). The CDR3 is 14 residues long. The CDR3 nucleotides are TGTGCCAGCAGACTAAGCGGGGGAGGGGAGACCCAGTACTTC. Translation gives CASRLSGGGETQYF. Together with reference TRBV7-9 and TRBJ2-5, the CDR3 gives the full variable domain: DTGVSQNPRHKITKRGQNVTFRCDPISEHNRLYWYRQTLGQGPEFLTYFQNEAQLEKSRLLSDRFSAERPKGSFSTLEIQRTEQGDSAMYLCASRLSGGGETQYFGPGTRLLVL.

The chain's CDR3 is CASSLGLAGGSTGELFF. The CDR3 DNA sequence: TGTGCCAGCAGCTTGGGGCTAGCGGGGGGTAGCACCGGGGAGCTGTTTTTT. This chain links TRBV5-4 with TRBJ2-2, with TRBD2 matching over 11 bases. Germline values: CDR1 SGHNT, CDR2 YYREEE (reference sequence). This CDR3 has 17 amino acids. V lost 0 bases, J lost 4 bases, and 5 bases stayed unmatched.

In DNA form, the CDR3 reads TGTGCCAGCAGCCGGGGGACAGGGTATGAGCCCCAGCATTTT. Protein sequence: CASSRGTGYEPQHF. This chain joins TRBV3-1 (or the pseudogene TRBV3-2) and TRBJ1-5; the match to TRBD1 covers 9 bases. The CDR3 covers 14 residues. Germline lookup yields CDR1 LGHDT and CDR2 YNNKEL (reference sequence). The V segment lost 4 bases and the J segment 8 bases; nucleotides outside the gene matches: 6.

This clone was counted only a few times. The chain is built from TRBV7-9 and TRBJ1-6; 11 bases match TRBD1. Germline loops: CDR1 SEHNR, CDR2 FQNEAQ (reference sequence). The CDR3 has 16 amino acids. V shed 0 bases, J shed 9 bases, and the junction held 4 bases outside the gene matches. Written as DNA, the CDR3 is TGTGCCAGCAGCTTAGCGGGACAGGGGGGTCTTTCACCCCTCCACTTT. Translation: CASSLAGQGGLSPLHF. The full variable domain, with the rest looked up from reference TRBV7-9 and TRBJ1-6, is DTGVSQNPRHKITKRGQNVTFRCDPISEHNRLYWYRQTLGQGPEFLTYFQNEAQLEKSRLLSDRFSAERPKGSFSTLEIQRTEQGDSAMYLCASSLAGQGGLSPLHFGNGTRLTVT.

The V gene is TRBV18, the J gene TRBJ1-2; 10 bases map to TRBD1. The CDR3 contains 14 residues. In germline, CDR1 is KGHSH, CDR2 LQKENI. V was clipped by 3 bases and J by 6 bases; unmatched bases: 4. The chain's CDR3 is CASSPGQGRDGYTF. CDR3 bases: TGTGCCAGCTCACCGGGACAGGGGAGGGATGGCTACACCTTC.

This clone was counted a single time. The chain has TRBV10-1 and TRBJ2-1, with D possibly being TRBD2 (5 bases). The germline CDR1 and CDR2 sequences are WNHNN and SYGVQD (reference sequence). CDR3 length equals 13 residues. V was shortened by 8 bases and J by 4 bases, with 12 bases between the two germline ends. For the CDR3, the DNA is TGCGCCAGCGGGAGTGCCTGGTACAATGAGCAGTTCTTC. Protein product: CASGSAWYNEQFF.

The chain links TRBV5-5 to TRBJ1-3; D call uncertain. Germline V CDR1 and CDR2: SGHKS, YYEKEE (reference sequence). This CDR3 has 13 amino acids. V gave up 5 bases and J gave up 2 bases, with 8 bases separating them. As DNA, the CDR3 is TGTGCCAGCAGGGAGGTCGCTGGAAACACCATATATTTT. Protein product: CASREVAGNTIYF.

The chain combines TRBV5-4 with TRBJ2-7, with D possibly being TRBD2 (6 bases). Deletions cut 3 bases from V and 4 bases from J, with 17 bases between. CDR3 length: 15 amino acids. Germline V CDR1 and CDR2: SGHNT, YYREEE (reference sequence). This chain's CDR3 is CASSSQGLALYEQYF. The CDR3 nucleotides are TGTGCCAGCAGCTCCCAGGGACTGGCTTTGTACGAGCAGTACTTC. The full variable domain, rest sourced from reference TRBV5-4 and TRBJ2-7, is ETGVTQSPTHLIKTRGQQVTLRCSSQSGHNTVSWYQQALGQGPQFIFQYYREEENGRGNFPPRFSGLQFPNYSSELNVNALELDDSALYLCASSSQGLALYEQYFGPGTRLTVT.

The chain recombines TRBV2 with TRBJ2-1, with D possibly being TRBD2 (6 bases). The V gene lost 9 bases and the J gene lost 5 bases, with 23 bases spanning the gap. Germline lookup yields CDR1 SNHLY and CDR2 FYNNEI. The CDR3 extends over 16 amino acids. The CDR3 DNA follows: TGTGCCAGAGGAGGGGTGGGAGAGGAGCACCACAATGAGCAGTTCTTC. This gives the protein CARGGVGEEHHNEQFF.